The clone carrying this T cell receptor (beta chain) was detected ten times or more. Arm-PCR with iRepertoire HTBI primers amplified the CDR3 regions for these TCR beta libraries. TCRdb re-derived calls from the multiplex PCR reads in MiXCR, one entry per CDR3 protein. The sample has about 520,000 distinct CDR3 sequences, about 12% seen once; the top ten hold approximately 9.6%. Stated time point: newly diagnosed GD, antithyroid drugs for less than 3 months. The TCR library was made from RNA that had been extracted from PBMCs in TRIzol. Per the germline V gene, CDR1 is SGHAT and CDR2 is FQDESV (reference sequence). The CDR3 spans 13 residues. V shed 1 base and J shed 5 bases, with 8 bases lying between them. This specimen belongs to a study of regulatory T cells in long-lasting Graves disease. The same data also went into a second study, on T cells in Graves' hyperthyroidism and ophthalmopathy.

This sample comprised peripheral blood mononuclear cells (PBMCs), obtained at new diagnosis, from a patient treated with antithyroid drugs. The TCR was taken from a woman aged 25 to 39 with Graves disease. The J gene is TRBJ2-5, the V gene TRBV11-1; possibly TRBD2 for D (5 bases). The CDR3 DNA follows: TGTGCCAGCAGCTTAGACCCGGGGGAGACCCAGTACTTC. This gives the protein CASSLDPGETQYF.